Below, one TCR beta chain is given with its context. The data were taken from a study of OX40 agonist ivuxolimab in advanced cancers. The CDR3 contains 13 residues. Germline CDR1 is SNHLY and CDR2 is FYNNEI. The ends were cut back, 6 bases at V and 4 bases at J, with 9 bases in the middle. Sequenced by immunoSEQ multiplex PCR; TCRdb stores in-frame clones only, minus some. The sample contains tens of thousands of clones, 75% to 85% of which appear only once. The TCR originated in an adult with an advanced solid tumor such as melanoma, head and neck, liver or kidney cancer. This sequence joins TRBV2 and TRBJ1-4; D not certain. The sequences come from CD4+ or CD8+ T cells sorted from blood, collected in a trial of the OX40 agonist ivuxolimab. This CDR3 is CASRRTGNEKLFF. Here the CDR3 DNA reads TGTGCCAGCAGAAGAACGGGTAATGAAAAACTGTTTTTT.